Described below is a single TCR beta chain sequence and its context. What it recognizes is unknown. The data were taken from a study of T cell responses to AZD1222 COVID-19 vaccine. Findings of the study overall: Possibly, clonal diversity was underestimated; donors were largely white British and included more females. Among AZD1222 vaccinees, only six or seven were seropositive at baseline. Spike-specific TCR breadth and depth rose after two AZD1222 doses.

Assay used: immunoSEQ multiplex PCR; TCRdb lists only in-frame clones, some missing. The sample records some 90,000 clones, approximately 91% being singletons. The CDR3 contains 13 residues. Germline CDR1 MNHEY, CDR2 SVGEGT. V lost 6 bases to trimming and J lost 2 bases, with 11 bases between them. This TCR derives from an adult in good health. This sample comprised peripheral blood, obtained on day 0 of AZD1222 vaccination. This chain connects TRBV6-2 or TRBV6-3 to TRBJ2-7, with D hard to call. CDR3 loop: CASSYETTYEQYF. Written as DNA, the CDR3 is TGTGCCAGCAGCTATGAGACCACCTACGAGCAGTACTTC.